These 27 T cell receptor beta chains were sequenced from one sample in a study of neoadjuvant anti-PD-1 for oral cavity cancer. TCRdb's copy holds only in-frame clones and misses some; the assay was immunoSEQ multiplex PCR. The sample gives about 68,000 clones, more than 75% of which show up once; 3% to 3.5% is in the top ten. As for time point: after neoadjuvant nivolumab, at surgical resection. The material sequenced was PBMCs, taken after nivolumab (anti-PD-1) treatment. Receptors originate from a person between 35 and 79 years old with oral cavity squamous cell carcinoma.

This clone has just a few counts. The CDR3 DNA follows: TGTGCCATCAGTGAGCGGGGCTCCGAGCAGTACTTC. Protein sequence: CAISERGSEQYF. The chain uses TRBV10-3 and TRBJ2-7; D may correspond to TRBD1 or TRBD2 (5 bases each). The CDR3 runs 12 residues. V lost 2 bases to trimming and J lost 6 bases, with 8 bases between them. The germline gives CDR1 ENHRY, CDR2 SYGVKD.

This sequence joins TRBV19 and TRBJ2-2; D is undetermined. V lost 5 bases and J lost 3, with 10 bases in between. The CDR3 extends over 14 amino acids. Germline V CDR1 and CDR2: LNHDA, SQIVND (reference sequence). CDR3 loop: CASSPLRDTGELFF. The CDR3 coding sequence is TGTGCCAGTAGTCCCCTTCGGGACACCGGGGAGCTGTTTTTT.

The chain recombines TRBV21-1 with TRBJ2-7. TRBV21-1 is designated a pseudogene. The CDR3 has 14 residues. The CDR3 sequence: CASGEGRISYEQYF. The CDR3 region has the DNA TGTGCCAGCGGTGAGGGACGGATCTCCTACGAGCAGTACTTC.

This sequence joins TRBV6-1 and TRBJ1-3; tentatively, D is TRBD1 (5 bases). The CDR3 runs to 16 residues. Germline values: CDR1 MNHNS, CDR2 SASEGT. V was cut by 2 bases and J by 0 bases, with 11 bases left in between. In DNA, the CDR3 is TGTGCCAGCAGTGAACGTTGGGGCGACTCTGGAAACACCATATATTTT. Amino acid sequence: CASSERWGDSGNTIYF.

The chain recombines TRBV7-8 with TRBJ2-7; no clear D. The CDR3 spans 12 residues. Germline V gene data show CDR1 as SGHVS and CDR2 as FQNEAQ. V was trimmed by 4 bases and J by 5 bases, leaving 9 bases between them. The CDR3 DNA is TGTGCCAGCAGCTGGGGTGGGAACGAGCAGTACTTC. Translated, it gives CASSWGGNEQYF.

This chain connects TRBV19 to TRBJ1-5; D unclear. Looked up from germline, CDR1 is LNHDA and CDR2 is SQIVND (reference sequence). V gave up 1 base and J gave up 5 bases, with 9 bases separating them. This CDR3 has 14 residues. CDR3 region: CASSIGPGHQPQHF. CDR3 nucleotide sequence: TGTGCCAGTAGTATAGGGCCGGGCCATCAGCCCCAGCATTTT.

The chain links TRBV9 to TRBJ2-1, with 8 nucleotides matching TRBD2. Germline V gene sequence: CDR1 SGDLS, CDR2 YYNGEE. Trimming cost V 4 bases and J 4 bases; bases outside gene matches: 10. This CDR3 is 16 amino acids long. Here the CDR3 DNA reads TGTGCCAGCAGCCCGGGGGGGATAGCGGGGTACAATGAGCAGTTCTTC. It codes for CASSPGGIAGYNEQFF.

The gene calls are TRBV29-1 and TRBJ2-7, with D possibly being TRBD1 or TRBD2 (5 bases each). V was shortened by 2 bases and J by 3 bases, with 11 bases between the two germline ends. CDR3 length: 13 residues. Germline V lookup: CDR1 SQVTM, CDR2 ANQGSEA. CDR3: CSVETGPYYEQYF. DNA for the CDR3: TGCAGCGTTGAAACGGGGCCTTACTACGAGCAGTACTTC.

The rearrangement joins TRBV11-2 to TRBJ2-7; 8 bases align to TRBD2. Germline CDR1 and CDR2: SGHAT and FQNNGV. The CDR3 runs 15 residues. The V segment lost 1 base and the J segment 4 bases; nucleotides outside the gene matches: 6. DNA of the CDR3: TGTGCCAGCAGCTTAGGACGGACTAGCTTTTACGAGCAGTACTTC. It codes for CASSLGRTSFYEQYF.

The J gene is TRBJ1-2, the V gene TRBV18; D is perhaps TRBD1 (5 bases). The CDR3 sequence is 16 residues long. Germline V gene data show CDR1 as KGHSH and CDR2 as LQKENI. V lost 5 bases and J lost 3, with 19 bases in between. CDR3 coding DNA: TGTGCCAGCTCATTCCCGAGGGGTAAAGGAGACTATGGCTACACCTTC. Protein sequence: CASSFPRGKGDYGYTF. Full variable domain (remainder filled in from reference TRBV18 and TRBJ1-2): NAGVMQNPRHLVRRRGQEARLRCSPMKGHSHVYWYRQLPEEGLKFMVYLQKENIIDESGMPKERFSAEFPKEGPSILRIQQVVRGDSAAYFCASSFPRGKGDYGYTFGSGTRLTVV.

V usage is TRBV28 and J usage is TRBJ1-2; 7 nucleotides agree with TRBD1. This CDR3 region has 14 residues. Germline V gene data show CDR1 as MDHEN and CDR2 as SYDVKM. With 6 bases clipped from V and 4 bases from J, the junction kept 8 bases outside the gene matches. DNA for the CDR3: TGTGCCAGCAGCTTAGTCGGGACAGTCTATGGCTACACCTTC. Its protein product is CASSLVGTVYGYTF.

This CDR3 is CASSSRSQGNYGYTF. CDR3 nucleotides: TGTGCCAGCAGCTCTAGATCACAGGGAAACTATGGCTACACCTTC. This chain joins TRBV7-9 and TRBJ1-2; maybe TRBD1 (6 bases). This CDR3 is 15 amino acids long. Trimming removed 4 bases from V and 2 bases from J, with 14 bases in between. Germline loops: CDR1 SEHNR, CDR2 FQNEAQ (reference sequence).

This chain uses TRBV5-6 with TRBJ2-3; no clear D gene. Germline V gene sequence: CDR1 SGHDT, CDR2 YYEEEE. This CDR3 has 13 amino acids. V was cut by 2 bases and J by 2 bases, with 6 bases left in between. CDR3: CASSFQTTDTQYF. CDR3 DNA sequence: TGTGCCAGCAGCTTTCAGACCACAGATACGCAGTATTTT. Based on the CDR3 plus reference TRBV5-6 and TRBJ2-3, the full variable domain is DAGVTQSPTHLIKTRGQQVTLRCSPKSGHDTVSWYQQALGQGPQFIFQYYEEEERQRGNFPDRFSGHQFPNYSSELNVNALLLGDSALYLCASSFQTTDTQYFGPGTRLTVL.

The rearrangement joins TRBV10-2 to TRBJ2-5, with 7 bases identical to TRBD2. The CDR3 runs 12 residues. J lost 4 bases, V lost 6 bases, and 2 bases had no gene match. Germline CDR1 and CDR2: WSHSY and SAAADI. CDR3: CASRREGETQYF. In nucleotides, the CDR3 is TGCGCCAGCAGAAGGGAGGGAGAGACCCAGTACTTC.

This clone appeared once. This chain uses TRBV9 with TRBJ1-1; 8 bases map to TRBD1. V was pared by 4 bases and J by 0 bases, with 8 bases of the junction left unmatched. The germline V gene encodes CDR1 SGDLS and CDR2 YYNGEE. CDR3 length: 16 amino acids. CDR3 DNA sequence: TGTGCCAGCAGCCTCTCCCCGACAGGGGTGAACACTGAAGCTTTCTTT. Its translation: CASSLSPTGVNTEAFF.

V gene TRBV5-6 combines with J gene TRBJ2-2; TRBD2 matches 15 bases. CDR1 is SGHDT and CDR2 is YYEEEE in the germline V gene. Losses at the gene ends were 0 bases for V and 3 bases for J; bases not matched to a gene: 6. CDR3 length: 19 residues. DNA for the CDR3: TGTGCCAGCAGCTTGGCCCGGACTAGCGGGAGGGAGGACACCGGGGAGCTGTTTTTT. This gives the protein CASSLARTSGREDTGELFF.

The gene calls are TRBV2 and TRBJ2-3; D may be TRBD2 (5 bases). The CDR3 is 14 amino acids. Trimming removed 8 bases at V and 1 base at J, with 13 bases between. The germline CDR1 and CDR2 sequences are SNHLY and FYNNEI. As DNA, the CDR3 is TGTGCCAGCGAAGGACTCGGTGGCACAGATACGCAGTATTTT. It encodes CASEGLGGTDTQYF.

The V and J genes are TRBV10-2 and TRBJ1-1; D is unresolved. The CDR3 is 14 residues long. V lost 1 base and J lost 0, with 6 bases in between. The germline V gene encodes CDR1 WSHSY and CDR2 SAAADI. The CDR3 DNA reads TGCGCCAGCAGTGAGTTACCTATGAACACTGAAGCTTTCTTT. This sequence encodes CASSELPMNTEAFF.

The chain joins TRBV7-2 to TRBJ1-1; D might be TRBD1 (5 bases). The V end lost 1 base, the J end lost 0 bases, and 12 bases lay between the germline ends. Germline CDR1 is SGHTA and CDR2 is FQGNSA. The CDR3 spans 16 residues. DNA for the CDR3: TGTGCCAGCAGCTTAGATGGGGCGGTGATGAACACTGAAGCTTTCTTT. This translates into CASSLDGAVMNTEAFF.

The chain recombines TRBV11-2 with TRBJ1-4; the D gene is possibly TRBD1 (5 bases). Per germline, CDR1 SGHAT and CDR2 FQNNGV. The length of the CDR3 is 18 residues. V gave up 2 bases and J gave up 8 bases, with 24 bases separating them. CDR3 protein: CASSLIGSFARAGEKLFF. The CDR3 nucleotides read TGTGCCAGCAGCTTAATAGGGAGTTTCGCCAGGGCAGGGGAAAAACTGTTTTTT.

This chain links TRBV29-1 with TRBJ2-1; D remains unclear. Germline lookup yields CDR1 SQVTM and CDR2 ANQGSEA. CDR3 size: 13 residues. The V end was cut by 4 bases, the J end by 0 bases, with 7 bases between. For the CDR3, the DNA is TGCAGCGTTGGCCATGACTCCTACAATGAGCAGTTCTTC. It codes for CSVGHDSYNEQFF.

This clone has a handful of counts. The V and J genes are TRBV12-5 and TRBJ2-3; TRBD2 aligns across 8 bases. Germline CDR1 is LGHNT and CDR2 is FRNRAP. V lost 3 bases to trimming and J lost 3 bases; unmatched junction nucleotides: 8. This CDR3 has 16 residues. DNA for the CDR3: TGTGCTAGTGGTTTAGACTGGGGCGGGAGGACAGATACGCAGTATTTT. Translation: CASGLDWGGRTDTQYF.

The CDR3 DNA reads as TGTGCCAGCAGCTTAGTGGGACTAGGGATTTACGAGCAGTACTTC. As protein: CASSLVGLGIYEQYF. This chain joins TRBV7-6 and TRBJ2-7; the match to TRBD2 covers 8 bases. Germline trimming cut 1 base from V and 4 bases from J; bases unmatched to any gene: 6. The CDR3 extends over 15 amino acids. Germline CDR1 is SGHVS and CDR2 is FNYEAQ.

As regards this clone: One end of the junction fails to match germline, which may point to a read error. The chain carries TRBV19 and TRBJ2-4; D tentatively fits TRBD1 or TRBD2 (5 bases each). In germline, CDR1 is LNHDA, CDR2 SQIVND (reference sequence). This CDR3 has 13 residues. The CDR3 loop reads CASSSGQFLGYLF. CDR3 DNA sequence: TGTGCCAGTAGTTCGGGGCAGTTTCTTGGGTATCTCTTC.

The chain's CDR3 is CAISEGTSYTF. The CDR3 bases are TGTGCCATCAGTGAGGGGACAAGCTACACCTTC. This chain connects TRBV10-3 to TRBJ1-2; perhaps TRBD1 as D (6 bases). This CDR3 is 11 amino acids long. Germline V lookup: CDR1 ENHRY, CDR2 SYGVKD. Trimming pared 2 bases from V and 9 bases from J, leaving 7 bases between.

CDR3 in amino acids: CASSYGAEQYF. In DNA, the CDR3 is TGTGCCAGCAGTTATGGTGCCGAGCAGTACTTC. V is TRBV6-1 and J is TRBJ2-7; D ambiguous. Germline V gene lookup returns CDR1 MNHNS and CDR2 SASEGT. CDR3 length: 11 residues. V lost 5 bases, J lost 6 bases, and 8 bases lay in between.

The chain has TRBV30 and TRBJ1-1, with unresolved D. The CDR3 loop spans 13 amino acids. V was shortened by 4 bases and J by 6 bases, with 15 bases between the two germline ends. The germline V gene has CDR1 GTSNPN and CDR2 SVGIG (reference sequence). CDR3: CAWMDWGTAEAFF. Written as DNA, the CDR3 is TGTGCCTGGATGGATTGGGGTACGGCTGAAGCTTTCTTT.